A selection of T cell receptor beta chains follows, all from one sample in a study of OX40 agonist ivuxolimab in advanced cancers. TCRdb's table, derived via immunoSEQ multiplex PCR, lists solely in-frame clones and lacks some. The sample consists of tens of thousands of clones, about 90% of them appearing once. The material was CD4+ or CD8+ T cells sorted from blood, obtained in a trial of the OX40 agonist ivuxolimab. These receptors were taken from an adult with an advanced solid tumor such as melanoma, head and neck, liver or kidney cancer. Each CDR3 is given with its conserved first and last residue. The order of the fields is D gene, clone size, J gene, V gene, CDR3 DNA, CDR3 protein. A D gene is named only where the DNA matches it firmly. Clone size is stated in some rows and not others, as once, few, many or a class when expanded.

- - TRBJ2-7 TRBV19 TGTGCCAGTAGTCCCCTCCCAGAGGGAACAATCCACGAGCAGTACTTC CASSPLPEGTIHEQYF
- once TRBJ1-2 TRBV28 TGTGCCAGCAGTACGCAGGGAAGGGATGGCTACACCTTC CASSTQGRDGYTF
- - TRBJ1-1 TRBV6-6 TGTGCCAGCCAGAACAGGGAATTGAACACTGAAGCTTTCTTT CASQNRELNTEAFF
- once TRBJ1-5 TRBV28 TGTGCCAGCAGTTCCCCCTTTAATAGCAATCAGCCCCAGCATTTT CASSSPFNSNQPQHF
- - TRBJ2-2 TRBV2 TGTGCCAGCATTCCGGGGAGCACCGGGGAGCTGTTTTTT CASIPGSTGELFF
- - TRBJ2-7 TRBV2 TGTGCCAGCAGTGCATATTCGACAGGCAAGTACTTC CASSAYSTGKYF
- - TRBJ1-4 TRBV7-9 TGTGCCAGCAGCTTAGAGTTTACAGGAAGAAATGAAAAACTGTTTTTT CASSLEFTGRNEKLFF
- - TRBJ1-1 TRBV10-3 TGTGCCATCAGTTACTTAGGGACTGAAGCTTTCTTT CAISYLGTEAFF
TRBD1 - TRBJ2-3 TRBV28 TGTGCCAGCAGCCAGGGGGCGGCAGGGGATTTTGGAGATACGCAGTATTTT CASSQGAAGDFGDTQYF
TRBD2 - TRBJ2-5 TRBV19 TGTGCCAGTAGTATCTTCTGGGCTGGCGGGGGGGACGAGACCCAGTACTTC CASSIFWAGGGDETQYF
TRBD2 - TRBJ2-3 TRBV6-1 TGTGCCAGCAGTGAACTAGCGGGGGGGCCAGATACGCAGTATTTT CASSELAGGPDTQYF
TRBD2 - TRBJ2-3 TRBV18 TGTGCCAGCTCACCAAAGACTAGCGGGGAATGGGGAAGCACAGATACGCAGTATTTT CASSPKTSGEWGSTDTQYF
TRBD1 - TRBJ2-5 TRBV7-9 TGTGCCAGCAGCTCTGACAGGGGAGGAGAGACCCAGTACTTC CASSSDRGGETQYF
- - TRBJ2-2 TRBV30 TGTGCCTGGAGTGGCGCAGGCACCACCGGGGAGCTGTTTTTT CAWSGAGTTGELFF
- - TRBJ1-1 TRBV4-1 TGCGCCAGCAGCCAAGATATCGCGGGGGTGAGCACTGAAGCTTTCTTT CASSQDIAGVSTEAFF
- - TRBJ1-2 TRBV7-8 TGTGCCAGCAGCTTAATGCCAGGGGACGCCTACTATGGCTACACCTTC CASSLMPGDAYYGYTF
TRBD2 - TRBJ2-1 TRBV19 TGTGCCAGTAGTATCTTTGTAGCGGGAGGTTACAATGAGCAGTTCTTC CASSIFVAGGYNEQFF
- - TRBJ2-1 TRBV29-1 TGCAGCGTTGAACCGGACACTGCGGACAATGAGCAGTTCTTC CSVEPDTADNEQFF
- - TRBJ2-2 TRBV28 TGTGCCAGCACCCACGGGTATAGGAACACCGGGGAGCTGTTTTTT CASTHGYRNTGELFF
- - TRBJ2-7 TRBV28 TGTGCCAGCAGCTGGACACGGGACTCGGCTTGGGAGCAGTACTTC CASSWTRDSAWEQYF
- - TRBJ2-5 TRBV7-9 TGTGCCAGCAGCTTAGGACACCTTGGGACCCAGTACTTC CASSLGHLGTQYF
TRBD2 - TRBJ2-3 TRBV5-4 TGTGCCAGCAGCCATCGGGGGGGCCGACCAGATACGCAGTATTTT CASSHRGGRPDTQYF
- - TRBJ2-1 TRBV5-4 TGTGCCAGCAGCCCTGGGACAAATTACAATGAGCAGTTCTTC CASSPGTNYNEQFF
- - TRBJ1-1 TRBV27 TGTGCCAGCAGTTTAGGGCAGAACACTGAAGCTTTCTTT CASSLGQNTEAFF
TRBD2 once TRBJ2-1 TRBV11-3 TGTGCCAGCAGCGTTGGGACTAGCAGCCACAATGAGCAGTTCTTC CASSVGTSSHNEQFF
- - TRBJ2-7 TRBV6-1 TGTGCCAGCGAAAACCGAGGCGGTTACTACGAGCAGTACTTC CASENRGGYYEQYF
TRBD1 - TRBJ1-1 TRBV19 TGTGCCACCGGACAGGGCCTTTGGAACACTGAAGCTTTCTTT CATGQGLWNTEAFF
- few TRBJ1-2 TRBV7-9 TGTGCCAGCAGCTTATCCAATGACCACATTTTTTATGGCTACACCTTC CASSLSNDHIFYGYTF
TRBD1 - TRBJ1-1 TRBV28 TGTGCCAGCAGCCTAAGGGGGCAGGATGAAGCTTTCTTT CASSLRGQDEAFF
- - TRBJ2-5 TRBV7-9 TGTGCCAGCAGCTTAGTTCCTATCCAAGAGACCCAGTACTTC CASSLVPIQETQYF
TRBD1 - TRBJ1-2 TRBV5-1 TGCGCCAGCAGCTGGACAGGGGGCCCTAGGGGCTACACCTTC CASSWTGGPRGYTF
- - TRBJ2-3 TRBV28 TGTGCCAGCAGTTTATACAGCGGAGGCACAGATACGCAGTATTTT CASSLYSGGTDTQYF
- - TRBJ1-6 TRBV11-2 TGTGCCAGCAGCTCATTACAGGGACTTGGGTCACCCCTCCACTTT CASSSLQGLGSPLHF
- - TRBJ1-5 TRBV27 TGTGCCAGCAGTTTAGGGACGGATGGGAATCAGCCCCAGCATTTT CASSLGTDGNQPQHF
- - TRBJ1-6 TRBV15 TGTGCCACCTCCCAGACAGATAATTCACCCCTCCACTTT CATSQTDNSPLHF
- - TRBJ2-7 TRBV28 TGTGCCAGCAGTCCACCCGGTTTATCGGGAGAGTACGAGCAGTACTTC CASSPPGLSGEYEQYF
- - TRBJ2-1 TRBV25-1 TGTGCCAGCAGTGAACTAGTGGATGAGCAGTTCTTC CASSELVDEQFF
- - TRBJ1-1 TRBV11-1 TGTGCCAGCAGCTCCATCGTAGGGGCCCCGAACACTGAAGCTTTCTTT CASSSIVGAPNTEAFF
- once TRBJ2-1 TRBV27 TGTGCCAGCAGTTTAGGGGGGGGCCTTAGGGAGCAGTTCTTC CASSLGGGLREQFF
- - TRBJ2-1 TRBV5-5 TGTGCCAGCAGCTTGGGTTGGGGCGAAGGGGTCAATGAGCAGTTCTTC CASSLGWGEGVNEQFF
- - TRBJ1-5 TRBV4-1 TGCGCCAGCAGCCCCCGGGGCAGCGAACAGCCCCAGCATTTT CASSPRGSEQPQHF
- - TRBJ2-7 TRBV4-3 TGCGCCAGCAGCCAAGATCTGGGTCTGGGCTACGAGCAGTACTTC CASSQDLGLGYEQYF
TRBD1 - TRBJ1-1 TRBV4-2 TGTGCCAGCAGCCCTTACCTTGGGACAGAGAACACTGAAGCTTTCTTT CASSPYLGTENTEAFF
- few TRBJ1-5 TRBV30 TGTGCCTGGAGTGTACACAGCAATCAGCCCCAGCATTTT CAWSVHSNQPQHF
TRBD1 - TRBJ1-2 TRBV28 TGTGCCAGCAGTTTGGCCAGGGGGGCTGCTAACTATGGCTACACCTTC CASSLARGAANYGYTF
TRBD2 - TRBJ2-7 TRBV27 TGTGCCAGCAGCATACTAGCGGGCAAGTACGAGCAGTACTTC CASSILAGKYEQYF
- - TRBJ2-5 TRBV7-9 TGTGCCAGCAGCTGGGCGCCTCCGCCGGCGGCCCAGTACTTC CASSWAPPPAAQYF
- - TRBJ1-6 TRBV4-1 TGCGCCAGCAGCTACGAGACCCAGTCACCCCTCCACTTT CASSYETQSPLHF
- - TRBJ1-5 TRBV9 TGTGCCAGCAGCTCAGGGAACGGCAATCAGCCCCAGCATTTT CASSSGNGNQPQHF
TRBD1 - TRBJ2-3 TRBV9 TGTGCCAGCAGCGTAGGCTGGACAGGGGGACCAGATACGCAGTATTTT CASSVGWTGGPDTQYF
TRBD2 - TRBJ2-1 TRBV7-9 TGTGCCAGCAGCTTGGGAGCGGGAGGCAATGAGCAGTTCTTC CASSLGAGGNEQFF
- - TRBJ2-1 TRBV28 TGTGCCAGCAGTTTCGCCGGACGTGGTTACAATGAGCAGTTCTTC CASSFAGRGYNEQFF
- - TRBJ1-5 TRBV7-8 TGTGCCAGCAGCTCCCTTAATCAGCCCCAGCATTTT CASSSLNQPQHF